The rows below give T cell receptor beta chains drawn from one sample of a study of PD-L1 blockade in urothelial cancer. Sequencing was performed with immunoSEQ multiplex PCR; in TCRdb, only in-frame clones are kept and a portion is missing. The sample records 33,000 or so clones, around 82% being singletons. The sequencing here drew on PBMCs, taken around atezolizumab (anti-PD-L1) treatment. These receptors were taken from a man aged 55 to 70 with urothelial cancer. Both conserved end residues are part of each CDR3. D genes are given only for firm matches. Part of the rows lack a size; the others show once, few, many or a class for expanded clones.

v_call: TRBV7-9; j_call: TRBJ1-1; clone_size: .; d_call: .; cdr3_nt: TGTGCCAGCACCCAAAGAAGCGACACTGAAGCTTTCTTT; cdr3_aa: CASTQRSDTEAFF
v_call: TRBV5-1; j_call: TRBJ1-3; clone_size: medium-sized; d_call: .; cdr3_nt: TGCGCCAGCAGCTTGAGTAGGGGCCTCTCTGGAAACACCATATATTTT; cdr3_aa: CASSLSRGLSGNTIYF
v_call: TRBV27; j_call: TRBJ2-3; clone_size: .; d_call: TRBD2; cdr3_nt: TGTGCCAGCAGTCCATGGACTAGCGGGGGGAGGGCAGATACGCAGTATTTT; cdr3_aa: CASSPWTSGGRADTQYF
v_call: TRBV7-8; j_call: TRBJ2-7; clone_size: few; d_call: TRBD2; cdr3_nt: TGTGCCAGCAGCTTAAAACGGTCTAGCGGGGGACCCGGGTACGAGCAGTACTTC; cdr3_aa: CASSLKRSSGGPGYEQYF
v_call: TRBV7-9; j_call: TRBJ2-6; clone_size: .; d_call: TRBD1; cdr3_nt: TGTGCCAGCAGCTCCGACAGGGCTGGGGCCAACGTCCTGACTTTC; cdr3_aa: CASSSDRAGANVLTF
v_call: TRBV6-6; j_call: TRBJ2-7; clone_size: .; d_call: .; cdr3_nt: TGTGCCAGCAGTTGGGCGCTCGCCTACGAGCAGTACTTC; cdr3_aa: CASSWALAYEQYF
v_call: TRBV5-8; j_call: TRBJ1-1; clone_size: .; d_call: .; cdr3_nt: TGTGCCAGCAGCTTCTTAACAGGGACTGAAGCTTTCTTT; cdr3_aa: CASSFLTGTEAFF
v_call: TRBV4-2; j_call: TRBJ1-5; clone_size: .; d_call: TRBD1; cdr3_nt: TGTGCCAGCAGCCAAGATCCTGGACAGGGGGAACGGCCCCAGCATTTT; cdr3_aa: CASSQDPGQGERPQHF
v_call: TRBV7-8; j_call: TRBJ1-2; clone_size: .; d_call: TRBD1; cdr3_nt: TGTGCCAGCAGCTCGGACAGGGGGCTAAATGGCTACACCTTC; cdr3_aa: CASSSDRGLNGYTF
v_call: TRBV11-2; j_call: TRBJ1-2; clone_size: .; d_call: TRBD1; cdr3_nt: TGTGCCAGCAGCCCGTGGACAGGAGGAGATGGCTACACCTTC; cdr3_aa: CASSPWTGGDGYTF
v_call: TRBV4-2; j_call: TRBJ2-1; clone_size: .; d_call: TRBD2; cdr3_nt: TGTGCCAGCAGCCAAAGTGTCTCGGGGGGGAACTACAATGAGCAGTTCTTC; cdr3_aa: CASSQSVSGGNYNEQFF
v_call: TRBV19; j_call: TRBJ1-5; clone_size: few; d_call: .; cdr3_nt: TGTGCCAGTAGTTTGATTGGGCAGGGAAATCAGCCCCAGCATTTT; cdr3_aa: CASSLIGQGNQPQHF
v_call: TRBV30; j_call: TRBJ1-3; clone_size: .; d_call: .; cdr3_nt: TGTGCCTGGAGTGGCGGAGGCGTTGGAAACACCATATATTTT; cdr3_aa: CAWSGGGVGNTIYF
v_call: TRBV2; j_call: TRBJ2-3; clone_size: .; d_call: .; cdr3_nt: TGTGCCAGCATTAGCAGGGTGGCAGATACGCAGTATTTT; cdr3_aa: CASISRVADTQYF
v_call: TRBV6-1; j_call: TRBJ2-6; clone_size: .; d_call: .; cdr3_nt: TGTGCCAGCAGTGATCCAGGATTTCTCACCTCTGGGGCCAACGTCCTGACTTTC; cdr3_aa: CASSDPGFLTSGANVLTF
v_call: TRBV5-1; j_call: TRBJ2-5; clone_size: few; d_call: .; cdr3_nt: TGCGCCAGCAGCTTGGAGCCCCAAGAGACCCAGTACTTC; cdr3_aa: CASSLEPQETQYF
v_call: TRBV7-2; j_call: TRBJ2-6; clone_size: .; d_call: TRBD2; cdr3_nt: TGTGCCAGCCTCCGGGGGGGTGGGGCCAACGTCCTGACTTTC; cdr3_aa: CASLRGGGANVLTF
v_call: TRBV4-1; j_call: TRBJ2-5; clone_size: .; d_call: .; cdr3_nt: TGCGCCAGCAGCCAGGCGGGGACTCTCCAAGAGACCCAGTACTTC; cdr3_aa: CASSQAGTLQETQYF
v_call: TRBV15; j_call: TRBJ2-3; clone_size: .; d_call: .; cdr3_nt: TGTGCCACGGGGAGCGGAGGCGATACGCAGTATTTT; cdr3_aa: CATGSGGDTQYF
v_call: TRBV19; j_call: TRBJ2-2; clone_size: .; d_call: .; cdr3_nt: TGTGCCAGTAAGAACCAGGGCGACGGGGAGCTGTTTTTT; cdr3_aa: CASKNQGDGELFF
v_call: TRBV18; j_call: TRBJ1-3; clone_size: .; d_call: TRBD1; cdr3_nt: TGTGCCAGCTCACTAAACCAGGGGGCGGACGCTGGAAACACCATATATTTT; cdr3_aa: CASSLNQGADAGNTIYF
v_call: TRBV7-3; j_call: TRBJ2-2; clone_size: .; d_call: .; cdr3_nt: TGTGCCAGCAGCCCTCGGGGGACCGAGAACACCGGGGAGCTGTTTTTT; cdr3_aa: CASSPRGTENTGELFF
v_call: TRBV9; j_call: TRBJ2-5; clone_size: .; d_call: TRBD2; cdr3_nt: TGTGCCAGCAGCGTAGACGGGACTAGCCTCGGGACCCAGTACTTC; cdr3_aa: CASSVDGTSLGTQYF
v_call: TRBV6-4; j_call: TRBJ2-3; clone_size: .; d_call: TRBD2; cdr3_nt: TGTGCCAGCAGTGACTCCCCCGCGGGGGTGGATACGCAGTATTTT; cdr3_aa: CASSDSPAGVDTQYF
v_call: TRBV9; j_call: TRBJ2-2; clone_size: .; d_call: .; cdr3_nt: TGTGCCAGCAGCCCCAGGGTTTATGACACCGGGGAGCTGTTTTTT; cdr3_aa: CASSPRVYDTGELFF
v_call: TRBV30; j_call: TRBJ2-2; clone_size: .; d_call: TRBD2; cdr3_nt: TGTGCCTGGAGGCGGGGGGCCACCGGGGAGCTGTTTTTT; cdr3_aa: CAWRRGATGELFF
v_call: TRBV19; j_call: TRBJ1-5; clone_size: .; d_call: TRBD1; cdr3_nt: TGTGCCAGTAGCCAGACGACAGGGGTTGGGCAGCCCCAGCATTTT; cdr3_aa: CASSQTTGVGQPQHF
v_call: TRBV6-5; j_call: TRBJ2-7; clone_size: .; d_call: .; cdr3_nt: TGTGCCAGCAGTTACGAGGGGGTTCGGAACGAGCAGTACTTC; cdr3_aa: CASSYEGVRNEQYF
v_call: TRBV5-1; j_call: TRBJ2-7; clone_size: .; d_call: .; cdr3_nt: TGCGCCAGCAGCTTGGCCCCGGACAGTGCCTACGAGCAGTACTTC; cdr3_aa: CASSLAPDSAYEQYF
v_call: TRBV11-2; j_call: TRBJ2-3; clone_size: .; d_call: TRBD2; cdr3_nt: TGTGCCAGCAGCCTTGGGACTAGCAGCACAGATACGCAGTATTTT; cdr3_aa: CASSLGTSSTDTQYF
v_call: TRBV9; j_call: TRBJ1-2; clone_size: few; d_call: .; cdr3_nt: TGTGCCAGCAGCGCGACAGAGAACTATGGCTACACCTTC; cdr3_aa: CASSATENYGYTF
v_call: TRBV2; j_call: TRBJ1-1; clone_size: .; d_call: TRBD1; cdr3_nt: TGTGCCAGCACCCGGGACAGCTTTTTCACTGAAGCTTTCTTT; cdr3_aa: CASTRDSFFTEAFF
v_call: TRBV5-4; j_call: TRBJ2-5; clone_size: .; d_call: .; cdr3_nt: TGTGCCAGCAGCTTGGGGGGGAGGACATATCAAGAGACCCAGTACTTC; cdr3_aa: CASSLGGRTYQETQYF
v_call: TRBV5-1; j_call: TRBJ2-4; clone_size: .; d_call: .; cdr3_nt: TGCGCCAGCAGCCCCTCTACACAGGGAGGGAACATTCAGTACTTC; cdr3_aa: CASSPSTQGGNIQYF
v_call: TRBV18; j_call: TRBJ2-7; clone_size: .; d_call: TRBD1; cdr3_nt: TGTGCCAGCTCACCGGGGGTGGAGGACAGGGGCTACGAGCAGTACTTC; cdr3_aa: CASSPGVEDRGYEQYF
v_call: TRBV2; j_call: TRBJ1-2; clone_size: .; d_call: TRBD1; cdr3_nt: TGTGCCAGCAGTTATGACAGGGATTTTGGCTACACCTTC; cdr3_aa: CASSYDRDFGYTF
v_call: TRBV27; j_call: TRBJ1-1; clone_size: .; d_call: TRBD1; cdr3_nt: TGTGCCAGCAGTTCCACAGGGGTTGTCACTGAAGCTTTCTTT; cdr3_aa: CASSSTGVVTEAFF
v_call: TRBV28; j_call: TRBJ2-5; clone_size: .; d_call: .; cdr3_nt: TGTGCCAGCAGTTTACCCAGGGGAGAGACCCAGTACTTC; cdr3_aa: CASSLPRGETQYF
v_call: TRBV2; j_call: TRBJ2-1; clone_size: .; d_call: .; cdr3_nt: TGTGCCAGCAGTGGTGACCGTCTCGGGAACAATGAGCAGTTCTTC; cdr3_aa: CASSGDRLGNNEQFF
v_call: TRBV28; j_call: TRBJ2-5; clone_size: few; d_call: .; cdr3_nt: TGTGCCAGCAGTTTTGGGGGGGGGCCCTCAGAGACCCAGTACTTC; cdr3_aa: CASSFGGGPSETQYF